The 30 T cell receptor beta chains in this list originate from one sample, sequenced in a study of control samples from healthy donors and cancer patients. Here immunoSEQ multiplex PCR was the method, and the copy in TCRdb shows in-frame clones only, minus some. The top ten hold about 1.9% of the sample, which has more than 75,000 clones, 80% to 90% seen once. The sequenced sample was PBMCs. These receptors originate from a woman aged 60-70 years with head and neck cancer.

This clone has a single count. The V and J genes are TRBV2 and TRBJ2-5; a weak D match, TRBD1 (6 bases). Germline CDR1 is SNHLY and CDR2 is FYNNEI. V lost 2 bases and J 12 bases, leaving 13 bases between the germline ends. The CDR3 contains 12 residues. CDR3 nucleotide sequence: TGTGCCAGCAGTGAAAGAGGGGACACGGAGTACTTC. This codes for CASSERGDTEYF.

V usage is TRBV18 and J usage is TRBJ2-7; D perhaps matches TRBD2 (5 bases). CDR3 size: 15 residues. V lost 2 bases and J 3 bases, leaving 14 bases between the germline ends. Germline-derived CDR1 and CDR2 are KGHSH and LQKENI. DNA for the CDR3: TGTGCCAGCTCACCAGCGGGCGCTAGCTTCTACGAGCAGTACTTC. Its translation is CASSPAGASFYEQYF.

The chain carries TRBV6-5 and TRBJ2-7; 9 bases fit TRBD1. Germline V gene data show CDR1 as MNHEY and CDR2 as SVGAGI. The junction had 6 bases not matched to a gene; V was cut back by 2 bases and J by 4 bases. The CDR3 spans 15 residues. In nucleotides, the CDR3 is TGTGCCAGCAGTTACAGGGGACAGGGAGCATACGAGCAGTACTTC. Protein: CASSYRGQGAYEQYF.

The chain couples TRBV11-2 to TRBJ1-4, with TRBD1 identical over 8 bases. V trimming: 0 bases; J trimming: 5 bases; junction bases outside the gene matches: 17. CDR3 length: 20 amino acids. CDR1 and CDR2 (germline): SGHAT, FQNNGV. This CDR3 reads CASSLDILGQGGESNEKLFF. In DNA, the CDR3 is TGTGCCAGCAGCTTAGATATCCTAGGACAGGGTGGGGAATCAAATGAAAAACTGTTTTTT.

The chain couples TRBV2 to TRBJ2-7; maybe TRBD2 (6 bases). The CDR3 runs to 14 residues. CDR1 is SNHLY, CDR2 FYNNEI, per germline. Trimming left V 7 bases short and J 5 bases short, with 18 bases between. CDR3 nucleotide sequence: TGTGCCAGCACCGTAACTAGCAGTAGCAACGAGCAGTACTTC. Residues: CASTVTSSSNEQYF.

The chain uses TRBV10-3 and TRBJ1-4; TRBD1 is a possible D gene (6 bases). CDR1 and CDR2 from the germline V gene are ENHRY and SYGVKD. CDR3 length: 15 amino acids. The V end was cut by 3 bases, the J end by 6 bases, with 14 bases between. The CDR3 sequence is CAISEPGAPDEKLFF. CDR3 DNA sequence: TGTGCCATCAGTGAACCGGGGGCCCCTGATGAAAAACTGTTTTTT.

This chain links TRBV19 with TRBJ2-6; 8 bases line up with TRBD1. Germline CDR1 LNHDA, CDR2 SQIVND (reference sequence). J gave up 0 bases and V 10 bases, and 8 bases lay outside the gene matches. The CDR3 is 16 amino acids. CDR3 in amino acids: CATAGQALSGANVLTF. In DNA, the CDR3 is TGTGCCACCGCGGGACAGGCTCTCTCTGGGGCCAACGTCCTGACTTTC.

This clone appeared a few times. The genes are TRBV19 and TRBJ2-1, with 13 bases aligning to TRBD2. With V trimmed by 5 bases and J by 9 bases, 4 bases remained unmatched. CDR1 and CDR2 (germline): LNHDA, SQIVND (reference sequence). CDR3 length: 14 amino acids. The CDR3 nucleotides read TGTGCCAGTAGTCTGACTAGCGGGGGGAGTGAGCAGTTCTTC. Encoded protein: CASSLTSGGSEQFF.

The chain has TRBV5-6 and TRBJ2-2; D is possibly TRBD2 (6 bases). From germline, CDR1 is SGHDT and CDR2 YYEEEE. CDR3 size: 15 residues. V shed 2 bases and J shed 5 bases, with 13 bases lying between them. The CDR3 DNA is TGTGCCAGCAGCTTACCTTTTGGGGGGACCGGGGAGCTGTTTTTT. It encodes CASSLPFGGTGELFF.

The rearrangement links TRBV2 to TRBJ2-7; D gene ambiguous. The CDR3 covers 14 residues. The germline gives CDR1 SNHLY, CDR2 FYNNEI. The V end lost 6 bases, the J end lost 3 bases, and 15 bases lay between the germline ends. CDR3 in amino acids: CASRSAIAGYEQYF. The CDR3 DNA reads as TGTGCCAGCAGGTCGGCCATAGCTGGCTACGAGCAGTACTTC.

The J gene is TRBJ2-2, the V gene TRBV3-1 (or the pseudogene TRBV3-2); D remains unclear. The germline gives CDR1 LGHDT, CDR2 YNNKEL (reference sequence). CDR3 size: 15 residues. The V and J ends lost 0 bases and 4 bases respectively, with 9 bases between them. CDR3 DNA sequence: TGTGCCAGCAGCCAAGATGGCCCTACCACCGGGGAGCTGTTTTTT. Translation: CASSQDGPTTGELFF.

The chain links TRBV20-1 to TRBJ2-7, with D possibly TRBD1 on 5 matching bases. Trimming removed 3 bases from V and 4 bases from J, with 19 bases in between. The CDR3 has 15 amino acids. Germline V gene sequence: CDR1 DFQATT, CDR2 SNEGSKA (reference sequence). The CDR3 loop is CSASRAGLSTYEQYF. The CDR3 nucleotides are TGCAGTGCTAGTCGGGCAGGGCTTTCGACTTACGAGCAGTACTTC.

The CDR3 region is CASSGNSLLGETQYF. The CDR3 bases are TGCGCCAGCAGCGGAAACAGCCTCTTGGGAGAGACCCAGTACTTC. The chain has TRBV5-1 and TRBJ2-5; no clear D gene. CDR3 size: 15 residues. V lost 4 bases to trimming and J lost 4 bases, with 17 bases between them. Per germline, CDR1 SGHRS and CDR2 YFSETQ.

The rearrangement uses TRBV3-1 (or the pseudogene TRBV3-2) and TRBJ1-2; D is uncertain. CDR3 size: 11 residues. Germline CDR1 reads LGHDT; CDR2 reads YNNKEL (reference sequence). The ends were cut back, 6 bases at V and 0 bases at J, with 2 bases in the middle. The CDR3 DNA reads TGTGCCAGCAGTCCTAACTATGGCTACACCTTC. It encodes CASSPNYGYTF.

The J gene is TRBJ2-7, the V gene TRBV6-1; possibly TRBD1 for D (5 bases). The germline CDR1 and CDR2 sequences are MNHNS and SASEGT. V lost 9 bases and J 5 bases, leaving 17 bases between the germline ends. The CDR3 extends over 13 amino acids. CDR3 protein: CASQNPRVHEQYF. For the CDR3, the DNA is TGTGCCAGTCAAAACCCCAGGGTCCACGAGCAGTACTTC.

J is TRBJ2-5 and V is TRBV19; D might be TRBD2 (5 bases). V was pared by 3 bases and J by 0 bases, with 17 bases between. The CDR3 has 17 residues. Looked up from germline, CDR1 is LNHDA and CDR2 is SQIVND (reference sequence). CDR3 loop: CASSMVGVNPNQETQYF. The CDR3 DNA follows: TGTGCCAGTAGTATGGTGGGAGTAAACCCCAACCAAGAGACCCAGTACTTC.

The chain is built from TRBV6-5 and TRBJ2-2, with 7 bases aligning to TRBD1. Germline lookup yields CDR1 MNHEY and CDR2 SVGAGI. This CDR3 region has 14 residues. The J segment lost 1 base and the V segment lost 7 bases, leaving 3 bases of the junction unmatched. The CDR3 here is CASKRDRNTGELFF. The CDR3 coding sequence is TGTGCCAGCAAGAGGGACAGGAACACCGGGGAGCTGTTTTTT.

This sequence joins TRBV7-2 and TRBJ2-3, with D tentatively TRBD1 or TRBD2 (6 bases each). The CDR3 loop spans 16 amino acids. Trimming pared 5 bases from V and 3 bases from J, leaving 18 bases between. From germline, CDR1 is SGHTA and CDR2 FQGNSA. This CDR3 reads CASSPGGQGRTDTQYF. The CDR3 DNA follows: TGTGCCAGCAGCCCCGGGGGCCAGGGGAGAACAGATACGCAGTATTTT.

In the case of this clone: This same CDR3 is encoded by further DNA sequences in the sample. The gene calls are TRBV29-1 and TRBJ2-7; possible D gene TRBD2, 5 bases. The CDR3 is made up of 15 amino acids. The germline V gene has CDR1 SQVTM and CDR2 ANQGSEA. The V and J ends lost 4 bases and 0 bases respectively, with 16 bases between them. The CDR3 spells CSVVPREGSSYEQYF. CDR3 sequence (DNA): TGCAGCGTTGTACCTCGGGAAGGGTCCTCCTACGAGCAGTACTTC.

This chain joins TRBV19 and TRBJ2-7; 8 nucleotides match TRBD2. The CDR3 consists of 15 residues. V lost 7 bases, J lost 3 bases, and 11 bases stayed unmatched. Germline V gives CDR1 LNHDA, CDR2 SQIVND (reference sequence). CDR3 region: CASTPRAGGNYEQYF. The CDR3 DNA reads as TGTGCCAGTACCCCTAGGGCGGGAGGAAACTACGAGCAGTACTTC.

The V and J genes are TRBV7-2 and TRBJ2-7; D uncertain. This CDR3 contains 15 residues. Trimming removed 5 bases at V and 0 bases at J, with 14 bases between. CDR1 is SGHTA, CDR2 FQGNSA, per germline. The DNA of the CDR3 is TGTGCCAGCAGCCACGAGTTGGGCTACTCCTACGAGCAGTACTTC. This encodes CASSHELGYSYEQYF.

The chain links TRBV19 to TRBJ1-5; 7 bases match TRBD1. Germline V gene sequence: CDR1 LNHDA, CDR2 SQIVND (reference sequence). J was trimmed by 5 bases and V by 7 bases; bases with no gene match: 11. The CDR3 extends over 15 amino acids. Here the CDR3 reads CASNNPRQGDQPQHF. For the CDR3, the DNA is TGTGCCAGTAACAACCCCCGACAGGGCGATCAGCCCCAGCATTTT.

DNA for the CDR3: TGTGCCAGCAGCACCACGATGAACACCGGGGAGCTGTTTTTT. It yields the protein CASSTTMNTGELFF. This chain joins TRBV7-2 and TRBJ2-2; D call uncertain. V was trimmed by 5 bases and J by 1 base, leaving 8 bases between them. The CDR3 runs 14 residues. Per germline, CDR1 SGHTA and CDR2 FQGNSA.

The V call is TRBV4-1, the J call TRBJ1-2; D unclear. Germline CDR1 is MGHRA and CDR2 is YSYEKL. CDR3 length: 15 residues. V dropped 0 bases and J dropped 2 bases, with 10 bases sitting between them. CDR3 sequence: CASSQDRVANYGYTF. CDR3 DNA sequence: TGCGCCAGCAGCCAAGACCGGGTGGCGAACTATGGCTACACCTTC.

V usage is TRBV7-2 and J usage is TRBJ2-2; TRBD1 or TRBD2 may be the D gene (5 bases each). Germline CDR1 is SGHTA and CDR2 is FQGNSA. The CDR3 runs 16 residues. The V gene lost 5 bases and the J gene lost 1 base, with 14 bases spanning the gap. The CDR3 region has the DNA TGTGCCAGCAGCGCGAATGTGGGGGTGAACACCGGGGAGCTGTTTTTT. Its translation: CASSANVGVNTGELFF.

This chain uses TRBV4-2 with TRBJ2-5, with D tentatively TRBD2 (5 bases). The CDR3 spans 15 residues. The V end was cut by 2 bases, the J end by 4 bases, with 14 bases between. Germline V gene sequence: CDR1 LGHNA, CDR2 YNFKEQ. CDR3 sequence reads: CASSQLVGEGETQYF. The CDR3 region has the DNA TGTGCCAGCAGCCAACTCGTCGGGGAAGGAGAGACCCAGTACTTC.

The gene calls are TRBV7-9 and TRBJ2-1, with unresolved D. Per the germline V gene, CDR1 is SEHNR and CDR2 is FQNEAQ (reference sequence). V was trimmed by 1 base and J by 11 bases, leaving 6 bases between them. This CDR3 has 11 residues. The CDR3 DNA is TGTGCCAGCAGCTTAGGCCAGAAGCAGTTCTTC. Translated, it gives CASSLGQKQFF.

The rearrangement uses TRBV4-1 and TRBJ2-1, with 7 bases identical to TRBD2. CDR1 and CDR2 (germline): MGHRA, YSYEKL. The CDR3 contains 19 residues. The V segment lost 5 bases and the J segment 4 bases; nucleotides outside the gene matches: 20. The CDR3 here is CASSVRRRAGEEGYNEQFF. The DNA for the CDR3 is TGCGCCAGCAGCGTACGCCGACGGGCGGGAGAAGAGGGGTACAATGAGCAGTTCTTC.

CDR3 sequence: CASSPLAVSTQYF. Here the CDR3 DNA reads TGTGCCAGCAGCCCCTTGGCGGTGTCAACGCAGTATTTT. The chain joins TRBV3-1 (or the pseudogene TRBV3-2) to TRBJ2-3, with D hard to call. The V and J ends lost 4 bases and 9 bases respectively, with 14 bases between them. The germline V gene encodes CDR1 LGHDT and CDR2 YNNKEL (reference sequence). The CDR3 has 13 residues.

This chain uses TRBV24-1 with TRBJ2-1; D remains unclear. The CDR3 length is 16 residues. The germline V gene has CDR1 KGHDR and CDR2 SFDVKD. Trimming stripped 3 bases from V and 0 bases from J, with 11 bases between. As DNA, the CDR3 is TGTGCCACCAGTGATCTTTCACCCAGCTCCTACAATGAGCAGTTCTTC. Protein sequence: CATSDLSPSSYNEQFF.